The next 4 T cell receptor beta chains were all read from a single sample in a study of CXCR4 blockade with PD-1 therapy in pancreatic cancer. Generated by immunoSEQ multiplex PCR, the TCRdb table keeps only in-frame clones and is missing some. The sample yields several hundred clones, just over 35% seen once. Input material: tumor tissue. Every receptor here comes from a human donor with pancreatic ductal adenocarcinoma.

In this sample, this clone turned up a few times. This sequence joins TRBV19 and TRBJ1-2, with 7 bases lining up with TRBD1. This CDR3 comprises 12 residues. The germline V gene encodes CDR1 LNHDA and CDR2 SQIVND (reference sequence). J gave up 4 bases and V 4 bases, and 0 bases lay outside the gene matches. The CDR3 region has the DNA TGTGCCAGTAGTACAGGGGGCTATGGCTACACCTTC. The encoded protein is CASSTGGYGYTF.

This clone is medium-sized in the sample. The rearrangement links TRBV27 to TRBJ1-1, with a possible D match to TRBD1 (6 bases). V was shortened by 1 base and J by 4 bases, with 19 bases between the two germline ends. The germline V gene encodes CDR1 MNHEY and CDR2 SMNVEV (reference sequence). CDR3 size: 17 residues. CDR3 sequence reads: CASSLFFGGHLGTEAFF. The CDR3 bases are TGTGCCAGCAGTTTATTTTTTGGGGGGCACCTAGGCACTGAAGCTTTCTTT.

This clone counts as medium-sized. V gene TRBV1 combines with J gene TRBJ2-3; the table's D call, TRBD2, was not checked against the DNA. TRBV1 corresponds to a pseudogene. The CDR3 is made up of 15 amino acids. The CDR3 region has the DNA TGCGCCAGCAGCCAAGATGGGACTAGCCGCCGTACGCAGTATTTT. Protein: CASSQDGTSRRTQYF.

The CDR3 bases are TGTGCCAGCTCACCAGAGGCGGGGGACTCTGGAAACACCATATATTTT. Encoded protein: CASSPEAGDSGNTIYF. V is TRBV18 and J is TRBJ1-3; the D gene is possibly TRBD1 (5 bases). Germline CDR1 is KGHSH and CDR2 is LQKENI. CDR3 length: 16 amino acids. Deletions cut 2 bases from V and 0 bases from J, with 11 bases between.